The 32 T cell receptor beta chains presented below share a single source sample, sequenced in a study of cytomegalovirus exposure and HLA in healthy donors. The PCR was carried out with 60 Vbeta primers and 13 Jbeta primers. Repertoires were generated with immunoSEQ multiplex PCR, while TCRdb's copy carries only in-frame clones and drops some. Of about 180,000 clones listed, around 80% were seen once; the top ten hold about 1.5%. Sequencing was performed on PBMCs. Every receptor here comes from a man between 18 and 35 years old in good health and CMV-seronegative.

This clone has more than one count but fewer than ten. Written as DNA, the CDR3 is TGTGCCGGCCGTCAGTGGACTACTAATACGCAGTATTTT. Its translation is CAGRQWTTNTQYF. The rearrangement uses TRBV30 and TRBJ2-3; weak D call: TRBD2 (6 bases). Germline V gives CDR1 GTSNPN, CDR2 SVGIG (reference sequence). The germline V and J ends were trimmed by 8 bases and 7 bases, with 19 bases remaining between them. This CDR3 spans 13 amino acids.

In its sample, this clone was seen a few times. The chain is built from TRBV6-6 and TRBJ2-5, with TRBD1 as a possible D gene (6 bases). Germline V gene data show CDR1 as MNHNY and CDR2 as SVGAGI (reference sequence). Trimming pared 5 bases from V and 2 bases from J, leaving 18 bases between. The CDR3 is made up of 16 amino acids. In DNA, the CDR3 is TGTGCCAGCAGTCCATCGACAGGCGAACTACAAGAGACCCAGTACTTC. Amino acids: CASSPSTGELQETQYF.

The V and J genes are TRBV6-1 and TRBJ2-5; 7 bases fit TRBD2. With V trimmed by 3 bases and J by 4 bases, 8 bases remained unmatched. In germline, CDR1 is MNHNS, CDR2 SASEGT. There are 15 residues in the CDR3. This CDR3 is CASSDLAEPAETQYF. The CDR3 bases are TGTGCCAGCAGTGATCTAGCGGAACCAGCAGAGACCCAGTACTTC.

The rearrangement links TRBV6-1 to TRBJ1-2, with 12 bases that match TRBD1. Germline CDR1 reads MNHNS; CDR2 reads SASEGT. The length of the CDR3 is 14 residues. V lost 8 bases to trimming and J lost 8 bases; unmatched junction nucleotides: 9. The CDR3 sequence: CASWRDRGLGGYTF. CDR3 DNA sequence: TGTGCCAGCTGGCGGGACAGGGGGCTTGGCGGCTACACCTTC.

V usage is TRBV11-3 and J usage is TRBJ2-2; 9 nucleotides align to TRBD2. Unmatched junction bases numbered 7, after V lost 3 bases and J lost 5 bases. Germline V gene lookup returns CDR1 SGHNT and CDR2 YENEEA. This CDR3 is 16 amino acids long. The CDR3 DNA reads TGTGCCAGCAGCTTGGAACTAGCGGGTTTAACCGGGGAGCTGTTTTTT. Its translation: CASSLELAGLTGELFF. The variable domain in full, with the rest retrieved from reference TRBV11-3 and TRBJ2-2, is EAGVVQSPRYKIIEKKQPVAFWCNPISGHNTLYWYLQNLGQGPELLIRYENEEAVDDSQLPKDRFSAERLKGVDSTLKIQPAELGDSAVYLCASSLELAGLTGELFFGEGSRLTVL.

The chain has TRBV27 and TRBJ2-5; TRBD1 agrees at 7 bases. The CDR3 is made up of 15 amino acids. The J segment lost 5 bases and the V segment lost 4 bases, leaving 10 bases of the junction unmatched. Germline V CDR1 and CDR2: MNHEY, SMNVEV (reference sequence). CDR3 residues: CASSSQGSGWETQYF. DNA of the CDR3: TGTGCCAGCAGTTCACAGGGGAGTGGGTGGGAGACCCAGTACTTC.

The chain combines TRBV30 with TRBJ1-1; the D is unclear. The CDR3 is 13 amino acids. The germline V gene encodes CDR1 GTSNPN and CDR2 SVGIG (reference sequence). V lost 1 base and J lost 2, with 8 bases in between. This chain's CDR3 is CAWSAAVNTEAFF. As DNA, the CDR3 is TGTGCCTGGAGTGCAGCGGTAAACACTGAAGCTTTCTTT.

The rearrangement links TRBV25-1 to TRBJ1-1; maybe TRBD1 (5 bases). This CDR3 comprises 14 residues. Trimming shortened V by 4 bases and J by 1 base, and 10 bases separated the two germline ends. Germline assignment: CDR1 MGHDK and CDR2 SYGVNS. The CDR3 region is CASSARGRNTEAFF. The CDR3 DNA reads TGTGCCAGCAGTGCAAGGGGTCGGAACACTGAAGCTTTCTTT.

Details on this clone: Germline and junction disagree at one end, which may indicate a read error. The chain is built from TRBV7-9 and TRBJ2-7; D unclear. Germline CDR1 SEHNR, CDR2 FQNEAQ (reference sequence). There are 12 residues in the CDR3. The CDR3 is CSSSLDRYEQYF. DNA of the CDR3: TGTTCCAGCAGCTTAGATCGGTACGAGCAGTACTTC.

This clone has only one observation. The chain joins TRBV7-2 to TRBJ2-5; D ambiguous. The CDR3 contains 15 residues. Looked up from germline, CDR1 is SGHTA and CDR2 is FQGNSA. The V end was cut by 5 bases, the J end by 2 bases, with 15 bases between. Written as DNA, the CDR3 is TGTGCCAGCAGCCCGAGAACGGAGCGTCAAGAGACCCAGTACTTC. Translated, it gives CASSPRTERQETQYF.

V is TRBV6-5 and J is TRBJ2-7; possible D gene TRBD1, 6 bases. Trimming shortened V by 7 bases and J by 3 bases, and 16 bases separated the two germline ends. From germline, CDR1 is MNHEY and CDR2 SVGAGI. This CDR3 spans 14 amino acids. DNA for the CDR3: TGTGCCAGCATCCCGGGACAAATAAACTACGAGCAGTACTTC. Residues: CASIPGQINYEQYF.

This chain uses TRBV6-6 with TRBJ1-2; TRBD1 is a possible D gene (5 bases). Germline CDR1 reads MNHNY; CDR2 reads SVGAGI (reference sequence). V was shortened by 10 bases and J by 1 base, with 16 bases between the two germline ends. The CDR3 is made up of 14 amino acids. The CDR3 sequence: CATGGGVDNYGYTF. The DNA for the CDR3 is TGTGCCACTGGCGGGGGGGTGGATAACTATGGCTACACCTTC.

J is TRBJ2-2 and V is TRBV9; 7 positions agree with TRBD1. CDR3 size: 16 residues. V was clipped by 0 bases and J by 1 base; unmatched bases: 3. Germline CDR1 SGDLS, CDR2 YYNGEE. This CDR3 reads CASSVEGQLNTGELFF. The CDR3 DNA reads TGTGCCAGCAGCGTAGAGGGACAGCTGAACACCGGGGAGCTGTTTTTT.

The CDR3 nucleotides are TGTGCCTGGAGGACAGCTGGGGCCAACGTCCTGACTTTC. This codes for CAWRTAGANVLTF. The chain employs TRBV30 and TRBJ2-6, with D possibly TRBD1 on 5 matching bases. The V end lost 3 bases, the J end lost 2 bases, and 5 bases lay between the germline ends. Germline values: CDR1 GTSNPN, CDR2 SVGIG (reference sequence). The CDR3 is 13 amino acids.

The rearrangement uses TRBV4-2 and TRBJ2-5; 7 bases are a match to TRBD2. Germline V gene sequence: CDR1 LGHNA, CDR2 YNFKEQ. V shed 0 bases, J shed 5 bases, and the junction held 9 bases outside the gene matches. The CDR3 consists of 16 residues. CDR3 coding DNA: TGTGCCAGCAGCCAAGAACCTACTAGCGTAGGGGAGACCCAGTACTTC. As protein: CASSQEPTSVGETQYF.

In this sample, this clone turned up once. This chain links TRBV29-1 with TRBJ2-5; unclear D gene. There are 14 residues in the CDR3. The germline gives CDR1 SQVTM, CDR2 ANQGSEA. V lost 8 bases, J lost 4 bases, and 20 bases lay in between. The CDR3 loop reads CSLLMAPGRETQYF. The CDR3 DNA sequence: TGCAGCCTGCTGATGGCTCCTGGCCGAGAGACCCAGTACTTC.

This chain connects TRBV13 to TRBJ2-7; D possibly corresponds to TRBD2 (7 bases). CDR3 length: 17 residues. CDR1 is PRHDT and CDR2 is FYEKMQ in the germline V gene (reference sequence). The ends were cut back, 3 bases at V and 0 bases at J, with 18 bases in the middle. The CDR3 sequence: CASSLRGGGGISYEQYF. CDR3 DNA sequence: TGTGCCAGCAGCTTGAGGGGGGGTGGGGGGATCTCCTACGAGCAGTACTTC.

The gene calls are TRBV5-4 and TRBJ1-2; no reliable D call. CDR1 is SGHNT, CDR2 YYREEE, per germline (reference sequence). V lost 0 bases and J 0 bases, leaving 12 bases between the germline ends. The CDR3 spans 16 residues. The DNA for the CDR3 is TGTGCCAGCAGCTTGGCTGGGCCAGCCACTAACTATGGCTACACCTTC. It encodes CASSLAGPATNYGYTF.

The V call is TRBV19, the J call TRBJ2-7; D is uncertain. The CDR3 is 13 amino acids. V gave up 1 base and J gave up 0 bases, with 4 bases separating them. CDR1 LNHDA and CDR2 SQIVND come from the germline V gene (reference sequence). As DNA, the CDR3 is TGTGCCAGTAGTATAGCCCACTCCTACGAGCAGTACTTC. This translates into CASSIAHSYEQYF.

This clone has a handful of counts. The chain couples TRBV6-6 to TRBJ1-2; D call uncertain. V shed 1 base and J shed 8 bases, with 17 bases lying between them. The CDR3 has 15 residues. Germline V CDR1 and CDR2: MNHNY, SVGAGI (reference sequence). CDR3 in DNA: TGTGCCAGCAGTTACTTAGGAGGGAAAGTCCAGGGCTACACCTTC. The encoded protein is CASSYLGGKVQGYTF.

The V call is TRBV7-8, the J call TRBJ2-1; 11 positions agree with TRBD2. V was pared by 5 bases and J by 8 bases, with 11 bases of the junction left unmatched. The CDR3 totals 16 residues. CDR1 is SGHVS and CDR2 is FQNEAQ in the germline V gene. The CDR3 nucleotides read TGTGCCAGCAGCCCGGATAGCGGGAGGGGTGGGGATGAGCAGTTCTTC. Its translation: CASSPDSGRGGDEQFF.

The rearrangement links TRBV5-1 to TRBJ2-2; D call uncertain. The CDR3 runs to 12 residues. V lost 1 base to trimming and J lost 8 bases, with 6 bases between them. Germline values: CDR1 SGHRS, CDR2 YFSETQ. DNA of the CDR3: TGCGCCAGCAGCTTGCGGGTGGGGGAGCTGTTTTTT. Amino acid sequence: CASSLRVGELFF.

For the CDR3, the DNA is TGTGCTAGTGGTCCAGGAAATCAGTTCTCTGGGGCCAACGTCCTGACTTTC. Protein sequence: CASGPGNQFSGANVLTF. V gene TRBV12-5 combines with J gene TRBJ2-6; no clear D. Between the trimmed V and J ends, which lost 5 bases and 0 bases, there was a span of 14 bases. Germline V gene lookup returns CDR1 LGHNT and CDR2 FRNRAP. The CDR3 is 17 residues long.

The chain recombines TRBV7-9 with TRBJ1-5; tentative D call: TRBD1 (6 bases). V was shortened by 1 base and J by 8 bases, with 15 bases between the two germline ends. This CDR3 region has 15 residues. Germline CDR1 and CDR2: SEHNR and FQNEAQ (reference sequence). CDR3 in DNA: TGTGCCAGCAGCTTAGGGGCTGGACAGTTCGAGCCCCAGCATTTT. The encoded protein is CASSLGAGQFEPQHF.

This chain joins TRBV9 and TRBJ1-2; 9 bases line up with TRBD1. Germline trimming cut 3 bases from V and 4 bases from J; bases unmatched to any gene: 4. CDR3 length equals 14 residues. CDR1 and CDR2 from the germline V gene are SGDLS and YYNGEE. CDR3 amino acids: CASSAGQGIYGYTF. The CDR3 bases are TGTGCCAGCAGCGCCGGACAGGGGATCTATGGCTACACCTTC. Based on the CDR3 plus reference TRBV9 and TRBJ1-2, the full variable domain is DSGVTQTPKHLITATGQRVTLRCSPRSGDLSVYWYQQSLDQGLQFLIQYYNGEERAKGNILERFSAQQFPDLHSELNLSSLELGDSALYFCASSAGQGIYGYTFGSGTRLTVV.

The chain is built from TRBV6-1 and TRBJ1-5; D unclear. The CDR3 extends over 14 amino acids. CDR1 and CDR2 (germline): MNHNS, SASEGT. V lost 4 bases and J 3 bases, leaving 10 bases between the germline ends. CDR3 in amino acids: CASSVWQFNQPQHF. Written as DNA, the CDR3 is TGTGCCAGCAGTGTATGGCAGTTCAATCAGCCCCAGCATTTT.

The CDR3: CASRKTGTCEQFF. Here the CDR3 DNA reads TGTGCCAGCAGGAAGACGGGGACTTGCGAGCAGTTCTTC. This chain connects TRBV28 to TRBJ2-1; possible D gene TRBD2, 6 bases. V lost 6 bases to trimming and J lost 10 bases, with 16 bases between them. The CDR3 has 13 residues. The germline CDR1 and CDR2 sequences are MDHEN and SYDVKM.

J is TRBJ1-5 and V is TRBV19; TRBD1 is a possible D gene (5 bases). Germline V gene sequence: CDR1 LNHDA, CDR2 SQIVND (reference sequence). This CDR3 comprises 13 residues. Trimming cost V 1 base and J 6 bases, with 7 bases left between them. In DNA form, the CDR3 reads TGTGCCAGTAGTATAGGGGACTTTCAGCCCCAGCATTTT. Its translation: CASSIGDFQPQHF.

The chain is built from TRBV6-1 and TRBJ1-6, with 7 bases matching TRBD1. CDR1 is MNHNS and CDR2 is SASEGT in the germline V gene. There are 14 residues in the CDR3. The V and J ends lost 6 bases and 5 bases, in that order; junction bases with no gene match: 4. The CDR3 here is CASSPGTDNSPLHF. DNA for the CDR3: TGTGCCAGCAGCCCCGGGACAGATAATTCACCCCTCCACTTT.

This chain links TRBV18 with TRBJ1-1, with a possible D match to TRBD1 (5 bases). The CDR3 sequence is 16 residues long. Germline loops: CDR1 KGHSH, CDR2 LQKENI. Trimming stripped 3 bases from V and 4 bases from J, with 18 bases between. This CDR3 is CASSPSGNRLGTEAFF. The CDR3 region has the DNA TGTGCCAGCTCACCCTCTGGTAACAGGTTGGGCACTGAAGCTTTCTTT.

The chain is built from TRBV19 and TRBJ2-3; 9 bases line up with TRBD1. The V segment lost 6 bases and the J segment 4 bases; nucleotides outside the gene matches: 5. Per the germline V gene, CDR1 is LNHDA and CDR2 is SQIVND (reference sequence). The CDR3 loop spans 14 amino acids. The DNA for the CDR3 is TGTGCCAGTAGAGACAGGGGGGCCGCAGATACGCAGTATTTT. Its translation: CASRDRGAADTQYF.

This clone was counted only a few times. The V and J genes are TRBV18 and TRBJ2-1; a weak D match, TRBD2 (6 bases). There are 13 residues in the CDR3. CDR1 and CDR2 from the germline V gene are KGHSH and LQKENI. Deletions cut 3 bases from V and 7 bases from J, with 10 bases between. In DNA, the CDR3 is TGTGCCAGCTCACCCGGGACTCCGAATGAGCAGTTCTTC. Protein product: CASSPGTPNEQFF. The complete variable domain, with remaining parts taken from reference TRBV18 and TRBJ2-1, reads NAGVMQNPRHLVRRRGQEARLRCSPMKGHSHVYWYRQLPEEGLKFMVYLQKENIIDESGMPKERFSAEFPKEGPSILRIQQVVRGDSAAYFCASSPGTPNEQFFGPGTRLTVL.